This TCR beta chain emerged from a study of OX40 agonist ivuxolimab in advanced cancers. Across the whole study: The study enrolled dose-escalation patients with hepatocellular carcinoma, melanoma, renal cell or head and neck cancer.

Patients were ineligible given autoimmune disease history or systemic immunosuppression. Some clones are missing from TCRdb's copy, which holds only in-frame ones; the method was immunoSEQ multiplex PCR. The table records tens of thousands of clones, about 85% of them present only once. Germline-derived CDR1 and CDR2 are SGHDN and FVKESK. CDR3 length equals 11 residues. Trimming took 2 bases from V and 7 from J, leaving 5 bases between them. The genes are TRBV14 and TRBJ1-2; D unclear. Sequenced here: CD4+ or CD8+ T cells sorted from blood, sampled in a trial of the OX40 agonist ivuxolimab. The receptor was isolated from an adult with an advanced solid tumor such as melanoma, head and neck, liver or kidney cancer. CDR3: CASSQTGGYTF. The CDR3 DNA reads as TGTGCCAGCAGCCAAACTGGTGGCTACACCTTC.